The sequence of this TCR beta chain was determined in a study of Ad26.COV2.S vaccination and SARS-CoV-2 variants. Overall study: Recipients of Ad26.COV2.S got it intramuscularly, once or twice 56 days apart.

Treatment given: around 19 received Ad26.COV2.S at low or high dose, single or two shots; several received placebo; per-sample allocation not given. Specimens were obtained on day 63 following the first vaccine or placebo injection. The repertoire was sequenced with immunoSEQ multiplex PCR; TCRdb's copy has only in-frame clones and lacks some. The sample contains around 450,000 clones, about 91% of which appear only once. The sequencing used peripheral blood, collected in a trial of Ad26.COV2.S vaccine versus placebo. This sequence originates from a person between 18 and 65 years old who received the Ad26.COV2.S COVID-19 vaccine or a placebo.

The DNA of the CDR3 is TGTGCCAGCACCAAGGGGGGGGACTATGGCTACACCTTC. It translates to CASTKGGDYGYTF. The rearrangement joins TRBV5-4 to TRBJ1-2; D might be TRBD1 (6 bases). Germline V gene data show CDR1 as SGHNT and CDR2 as YYREEE (reference sequence). Trimming removed 6 bases at V and 3 bases at J, with 12 bases between. This CDR3 has 13 amino acids.